The sequence of this TCR beta chain was determined in a study of Tregs in tolerant kidney transplant recipients. Assay used: immunoSEQ multiplex PCR; TCRdb lists only in-frame clones, some missing. The profile shows approximately 75,000 clones, 75% to 95% of them singletons. This CDR3 has 17 amino acids. CDR1 and CDR2 from the germline V gene are ENHRY and SYGVKD. Trimming removed 4 bases from V and 5 bases from J; junction bases left unmatched: 8. Notes on the study in general: The small number of patients limits these findings pending further validation.

Thawed PBMCs were FACS-sorted into unstimulated CD4+CD25+CD127- regulatory T cells, CD4+CD25- non-regulatory cells, CD4 and CD8 cells. As concerns this clone: What it binds is unknown.

The sample was Tregs from blood, taken before the transplant. This sequence was found in a human donor who received a combined kidney and bone marrow transplant. The chain combines TRBV10-3 with TRBJ2-5, with 15 positions matching TRBD2. In DNA form, the CDR3 reads TGTGCCATCAGTGGGGGAACCGGACTAGCGGGAGGGGAGACCCAGTACTTC. Translation: CAISGGTGLAGGETQYF.